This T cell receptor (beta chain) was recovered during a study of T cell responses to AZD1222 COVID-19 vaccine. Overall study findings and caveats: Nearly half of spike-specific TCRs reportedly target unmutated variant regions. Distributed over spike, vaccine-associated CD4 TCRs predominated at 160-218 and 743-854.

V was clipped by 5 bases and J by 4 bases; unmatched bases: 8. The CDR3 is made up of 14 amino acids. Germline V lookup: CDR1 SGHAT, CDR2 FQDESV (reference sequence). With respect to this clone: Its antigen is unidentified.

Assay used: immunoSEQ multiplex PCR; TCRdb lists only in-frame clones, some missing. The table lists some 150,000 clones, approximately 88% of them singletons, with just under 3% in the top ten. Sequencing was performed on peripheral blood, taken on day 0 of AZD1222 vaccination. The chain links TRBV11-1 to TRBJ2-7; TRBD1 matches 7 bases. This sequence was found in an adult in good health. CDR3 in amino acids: CASSHGTVPYEQYF. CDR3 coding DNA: TGTGCCAGCAGCCATGGGACAGTTCCTTACGAGCAGTACTTC.